Listed below are T cell receptor beta chains from one sample, sequenced in a study of Ad26.COV2.S vaccination and SARS-CoV-2 variants. Produced via immunoSEQ multiplex PCR; TCRdb's table is partial and in-frame only. The repertoire consists of over 400,000 clones, with roughly 87% occurring once and the leading ten covering approximately 4.5%. The sequenced sample was peripheral blood, obtained in a trial of Ad26.COV2.S vaccine versus placebo. Receptors originate from a person between 18 and 65 years old who received the Ad26.COV2.S COVID-19 vaccine or a placebo. The CDR3 runs from the conserved cysteine through the conserved F or W. Each record gives: J gene, V gene, CDR3 protein.

j_gene: TRBJ1-1; v_gene: TRBV5-6; CDR3aa: CASSFTGGAPEAFF
j_gene: TRBJ1-5; v_gene: TRBV13; CDR3aa: CASSANNQPQHF
j_gene: TRBJ2-7; v_gene: TRBV28; CDR3aa: CASSSSGLDGEQYF
j_gene: TRBJ1-4; v_gene: TRBV19; CDR3aa: CASSMDLVASGRNEKLFF
j_gene: TRBJ2-7; v_gene: TRBV19; CDR3aa: CASSERAGGLYEQYF
j_gene: TRBJ1-5; v_gene: TRBV27; CDR3aa: CASSPQGVYQPQHF
j_gene: TRBJ1-5; v_gene: TRBV5-3; CDR3aa: CARSLLLDRKNNQPQHF
j_gene: TRBJ2-5; v_gene: TRBV6-1; CDR3aa: CASSEAAEETQYF
j_gene: TRBJ2-5; v_gene: TRBV3-1/TRBV3-2; CDR3aa: CASSRTPQETQYF
j_gene: TRBJ2-7; v_gene: TRBV5-4; CDR3aa: CASSGGEREAGEQYF
j_gene: TRBJ1-2; v_gene: TRBV5-6; CDR3aa: CASSLAGSNYGYTF
j_gene: TRBJ2-3; v_gene: TRBV28; CDR3aa: CASSPGLAGPAYTTDTQYF
j_gene: TRBJ2-7; v_gene: TRBV5-4; CDR3aa: CARRGTGKPYEQYF
j_gene: TRBJ2-3; v_gene: TRBV7-9; CDR3aa: CASSLAAGGVDTQYF
j_gene: TRBJ1-5; v_gene: TRBV5-5; CDR3aa: CASSLSIYRLSSNQPQHF
j_gene: TRBJ2-7; v_gene: TRBV19; CDR3aa: CASRTSGSSYEQYF
j_gene: TRBJ2-7; v_gene: TRBV20-1; CDR3aa: CSASRGRTSGRDYEQYF
j_gene: TRBJ1-4; v_gene: TRBV6-6; CDR3aa: CASSFRDSEKLFF
j_gene: TRBJ2-3; v_gene: TRBV7-3; CDR3aa: CASSLIFPASTDTQYF
j_gene: TRBJ2-3; v_gene: TRBV19; CDR3aa: CASSPMTAENTDTQYF
j_gene: TRBJ2-5; v_gene: TRBV5-5; CDR3aa: CASSFTGLETQYF
j_gene: TRBJ1-2; v_gene: TRBV28; CDR3aa: CASSQTPGQTNYGYTF
j_gene: TRBJ1-3; v_gene: TRBV30; CDR3aa: CAWRTIGNTIYF
j_gene: TRBJ2-1; v_gene: TRBV5-1; CDR3aa: CASSLAKAANEQFF
j_gene: TRBJ1-2; v_gene: TRBV6-2/TRBV6-3; CDR3aa: CASSYEGWSGGASEGYTF
j_gene: TRBJ2-1; v_gene: TRBV6-6; CDR3aa: CASKRDGSVNEQFF
j_gene: TRBJ1-1; v_gene: TRBV29-1; CDR3aa: CSVVAGSTEAFF
j_gene: TRBJ2-7; v_gene: TRBV11-1; CDR3aa: CASSFSGTGSSYEQYF
j_gene: TRBJ2-1; v_gene: TRBV19; CDR3aa: CASSITGGSYNEQFF
j_gene: TRBJ1-6; v_gene: TRBV3-1/TRBV3-2; CDR3aa: CASSQGGQGNSPLHF
j_gene: TRBJ2-7; v_gene: TRBV7-6; CDR3aa: CASSLLAGRPYEQYF
j_gene: TRBJ1-4; v_gene: TRBV2; CDR3aa: CASSVARAEKLFF
j_gene: TRBJ2-1; v_gene: TRBV27; CDR3aa: CASSLPGQAVHEQFF
j_gene: TRBJ2-1; v_gene: TRBV18; CDR3aa: CASSPPSGNEQFF
j_gene: TRBJ2-3; v_gene: TRBV15; CDR3aa: CATSRVLAGTSTDTQYF
j_gene: TRBJ2-1; v_gene: TRBV15; CDR3aa: CATSRFRGSGINEQFF
j_gene: TRBJ1-2; v_gene: TRBV5-6; CDR3aa: CASSPGGHGYTF
j_gene: TRBJ2-1; v_gene: TRBV19; CDR3aa: CATSGRGYGEQFF
j_gene: TRBJ2-2; v_gene: TRBV28; CDR3aa: CASSLGSTSGSWDTGELFF
j_gene: TRBJ2-3; v_gene: TRBV9; CDR3aa: CASSGKPGDTQYF
j_gene: TRBJ2-3; v_gene: TRBV9; CDR3aa: CASSASQGTVGDTQYF
j_gene: TRBJ2-6; v_gene: TRBV7-6; CDR3aa: CASSPRTSGLLERSGANVLTF
j_gene: TRBJ2-3; v_gene: TRBV7-2; CDR3aa: CASSKFSGTTGTDTQYF
j_gene: TRBJ2-3; v_gene: TRBV7-3; CDR3aa: CASSPRQGTDTQYF
j_gene: TRBJ1-5; v_gene: TRBV24-1; CDR3aa: CATSDFNQPQHF
j_gene: TRBJ2-5; v_gene: TRBV5-1; CDR3aa: CASSLIKGRMSETQYF
j_gene: TRBJ2-7; v_gene: TRBV21-1; CDR3aa: CASSKDPSYEQYF